The 25 T cell receptor beta chains listed next were all sequenced from one sample in a study of blood T cell repertoires in COVID-19. Assay used: immunoSEQ multiplex PCR; TCRdb lists only in-frame clones, some missing. The data show roughly 130,000 clones, approximately 88% seen once. The sequencing input was peripheral blood. These receptor sequences come from a woman aged 25 to 39 who had recovered from COVID-19.

This chain links TRBV9 with TRBJ2-5, with a weak D call TRBD2 (6 bases). The V and J ends lost 8 bases and 2 bases respectively, with 22 bases between them. The CDR3 loop spans 16 amino acids. The V gene's germline CDR1 is SGDLS and CDR2 YYNGEE. The CDR3 protein is CASSAGFRGVQETQYF. The DNA for the CDR3 is TGTGCCAGTTCCGCCGGATTCCGCGGGGTACAAGAGACCCAGTACTTC.

The V gene is TRBV29-1, the J gene TRBJ1-1; a possible D gene is TRBD1 (5 bases). The V and J ends lost 6 bases and 1 base respectively, with 12 bases between them. The V gene's germline CDR1 is SQVTM and CDR2 ANQGSEA. The CDR3 is 13 residues long. The CDR3 DNA sequence: TGCAGCGTAGCCCGAGGACAGAACACTGAAGCTTTCTTT. Protein sequence: CSVARGQNTEAFF. The variable domain in full, with the rest retrieved from reference TRBV29-1 and TRBJ1-1, is SAVISQKPSRDICQRGTSLTIQCQVDSQVTMMFWYRQQPGQSLTLIATANQGSEATYESGFVIDKFPISRPNLTFSTLTVSNMSPEDSSIYLCSVARGQNTEAFFGQGTRLTVV.

This sequence joins TRBV21-1 and TRBJ2-5; TRBD2 is taken as the D call from the table, unchecked against the DNA. TRBV21-1 is noted as a pseudogene. The CDR3 extends over 12 amino acids. The CDR3 loop reads CASSPVPGGEYF. Written as DNA, the CDR3 is TGTGCCAGCAGCCCCGTTCCCGGCGGTGAGTACTTC.

This chain links TRBV4-1 with TRBJ2-7; D is undetermined. V was cut by 1 base and J by 0 bases, with 10 bases left in between. The germline CDR1 and CDR2 sequences are MGHRA and YSYEKL. The CDR3 is made up of 15 amino acids. Here the CDR3 reads CASSQVIEASYEQYF. The CDR3 DNA reads TGCGCCAGCAGCCAAGTGATTGAGGCCTCCTACGAGCAGTACTTC.

The chain employs TRBV9 and TRBJ2-3, with 7 positions matching TRBD2. The CDR3 is 15 amino acids. Germline CDR1 and CDR2: SGDLS and YYNGEE. Trimming took 2 bases from V and 3 from J; bases not matched to a gene: 6. The CDR3 protein is CASSVRAGATDTQYF. DNA of the CDR3: TGTGCCAGCAGCGTTAGGGCGGGAGCTACAGATACGCAGTATTTT. Full variable domain (rest looked up from reference TRBV9 and TRBJ2-3): DSGVTQTPKHLITATGQRVTLRCSPRSGDLSVYWYQQSLDQGLQFLIQYYNGEERAKGNILERFSAQQFPDLHSELNLSSLELGDSALYFCASSVRAGATDTQYFGPGTRLTVL.

Remarks on this clone: One end of the junction varies from germline; a read error may be responsible. V usage is TRBV5-8 and J usage is TRBJ2-7; the D gene is possibly TRBD1 (6 bases). CDR1 SGHTS and CDR2 YDEGEE come from the germline V gene. The CDR3 runs to 13 residues. CDR3 residues: CASSLTGSSEQYF. CDR3 sequence (DNA): TGTGCCAGCAGCTTGACAGGGTCCTCCGAGCAGTACTTC.

The V call is TRBV6-5, the J call TRBJ2-7, with TRBD2 matching over 9 bases. V lost 8 bases and J lost 4; bases outside the gene matches: 6. The CDR3 contains 13 residues. CDR1 and CDR2 (germline): MNHEY, SVGAGI. The CDR3 spells CASSEREAYEQYF. The CDR3 DNA is TGTGCCAGCTCGGAGCGGGAGGCTTACGAGCAGTACTTC.

The chain couples TRBV28 to TRBJ1-5, with 9 bases aligning to TRBD1. Germline V CDR1 and CDR2: MDHEN, SYDVKM. The CDR3 runs 13 residues. Trimming cost V 10 bases and J 4 bases; bases outside gene matches: 5. CDR3 amino acids: CAIRTGVNQPQHF. CDR3 nucleotides: TGTGCCATTCGGACAGGGGTAAATCAGCCCCAGCATTTT.

The rearrangement joins TRBV7-2 to TRBJ2-7, with D tentatively TRBD2 (6 bases). This CDR3 is built from 14 residues. Germline assignment: CDR1 SGHTA and CDR2 FQGNSA. The V end lost 1 base, the J end lost 2 bases, and 9 bases lay between the germline ends. This chain's CDR3 is CASSLGGGAYEQYF. The DNA of the CDR3 is TGTGCCAGCAGCTTAGGTGGAGGGGCCTACGAGCAGTACTTC.

The rearrangement joins TRBV6-5 to TRBJ2-5, with D possibly being TRBD2 (5 bases). Germline CDR1 reads MNHEY; CDR2 reads SVGAGI. The CDR3 has 15 residues. V was trimmed by 5 bases and J by 2 bases, leaving 15 bases between them. CDR3 protein: CASSPRVKRQETQYF. The DNA of the CDR3 is TGTGCCAGCAGTCCGAGGGTCAAGCGGCAAGAGACCCAGTACTTC.

The chain recombines TRBV5-1 with TRBJ2-5, with D possibly TRBD1 on 5 matching bases. This CDR3 spans 16 amino acids. The V gene's germline CDR1 is SGHRS and CDR2 YFSETQ. Trimming cost V 0 bases and J 2 bases, with 14 bases left between them. The CDR3 nucleotides read TGCGCCAGCAGCTTGGACCCACAGGCTACACAAGAGACCCAGTACTTC. Encoded protein: CASSLDPQATQETQYF.

The gene calls are TRBV7-9 and TRBJ2-7; 7 nucleotides agree with TRBD2. Germline CDR1 reads SEHNR; CDR2 reads FQNEAQ (reference sequence). V shed 5 bases and J 2 bases; nucleotides not matched to a gene: 6. The CDR3 loop spans 14 amino acids. CDR3: CASSPSGATYEQYF. The CDR3, as DNA: TGTGCCAGCAGCCCCAGCGGGGCGACCTACGAGCAGTACTTC.

This rearrangement joins TRBV12-3 or TRBV12-4 to TRBJ2-5, with a weak D call TRBD1 (6 bases). Between the trimmed V and J ends, which lost 6 bases and 4 bases, there was a span of 12 bases. The CDR3 extends over 13 amino acids. The CDR3 region is CASRVGDIETQYF. DNA of the CDR3: TGTGCCAGCAGGGTAGGGGACATAGAGACCCAGTACTTC.

V usage is TRBV15 and J usage is TRBJ1-2; D is unresolved. Germline CDR1 reads LNHNV; CDR2 reads YYDKDF (reference sequence). Trimming shortened V by 3 bases and J by 0 bases, and 5 bases separated the two germline ends. This CDR3 contains 13 residues. CDR3 amino acids: CATSSIPNYGYTF. The CDR3 DNA follows: TGTGCCACCAGCAGTATCCCTAACTATGGCTACACCTTC.

V and J are TRBV9 and TRBJ1-1; D is unclear. In germline, CDR1 is SGDLS, CDR2 YYNGEE. Trimming cost V 0 bases and J 4 bases, with 7 bases left between them. The CDR3 spans 13 residues. CDR3 region: CASSVGAATEAFF. The CDR3 nucleotides read TGTGCCAGCAGCGTAGGGGCAGCCACTGAAGCTTTCTTT.

J is TRBJ2-5 and V is TRBV19, with 8 bases aligning to TRBD1. Germline V gene sequence: CDR1 LNHDA, CDR2 SQIVND (reference sequence). This CDR3 comprises 14 residues. V lost 5 bases to trimming and J lost 6 bases; unmatched junction nucleotides: 8. The CDR3, as DNA: TGTGCCAGTAGTTTCGGACAGGGTAGGCAGACCCAGTACTTC. Amino acids: CASSFGQGRQTQYF.

The chain employs TRBV19 and TRBJ2-1; no definite D call. Germline loops: CDR1 LNHDA, CDR2 SQIVND (reference sequence). V lost 3 bases and J lost 5, with 8 bases in between. The CDR3 totals 13 residues. This CDR3 is CASSILGHNEQFF. The DNA for the CDR3 is TGTGCCAGTAGTATTCTTGGGCACAATGAGCAGTTCTTC.

This CDR3 is CASSLSGEQFF. CDR3 in DNA: TGCGCCAGCAGCTTAAGCGGTGAGCAGTTCTTC. The chain carries TRBV5-1 and TRBJ2-1, with D perhaps matching TRBD2 (5 bases). CDR3 length: 11 residues. CDR1 is SGHRS, CDR2 YFSETQ, per germline. Trimming left V 2 bases short and J 9 bases short, with 6 bases between.

The V call is TRBV19, the J call TRBJ1-5; TRBD1 matches at 11 bases. The V and J ends lost 6 bases and 9 bases, in that order; junction bases with no gene match: 7. The CDR3 consists of 14 residues. Germline V lookup: CDR1 LNHDA, CDR2 SQIVND (reference sequence). The CDR3 nucleotides read TGTGCCAGTAGCCACGGGACAGGGGGAACGCCCCAGCATTTT. This gives the protein CASSHGTGGTPQHF.

V gene TRBV11-3 combines with J gene TRBJ2-3; 12 nucleotides align to TRBD2. Germline-derived CDR1 and CDR2 are SGHNT and YENEEA. Losses at the gene ends were 6 bases for V and 1 base for J; bases not matched to a gene: 11. The CDR3 is 18 amino acids. CDR3 in amino acids: CASSPGLAGGPGTDTQYF. In DNA form, the CDR3 reads TGTGCCAGCAGTCCAGGGCTAGCGGGGGGGCCTGGCACAGATACGCAGTATTTT.

The sample holds a few counts of this clone. This sequence joins TRBV29-1 and TRBJ2-3, with 9 bases identical to TRBD1. This CDR3 has 15 residues. From germline, CDR1 is SQVTM and CDR2 ANQGSEA. The V and J ends lost 5 bases and 1 base, in that order; junction bases with no gene match: 7. The CDR3 nucleotides are TGCAGCGTTTGGGGACAGGGAATCGGCACAGATACGCAGTATTTT. Its translation is CSVWGQGIGTDTQYF.

V is TRBV19 and J is TRBJ2-5, with TRBD2 matching 11 bases. The V and J ends lost 1 base and 2 bases, in that order; junction bases with no gene match: 6. Germline V CDR1 and CDR2: LNHDA, SQIVND (reference sequence). This CDR3 has 17 amino acids. In DNA, the CDR3 is TGTGCCAGTAGTATAGGGGCACTAGCGGGAGATCAAGAGACCCAGTACTTC. Amino acid sequence: CASSIGALAGDQETQYF.

CDR3 sequence reads: CASRRPTSGGYEQYF. CDR3 DNA: TGTGCCAGCAGGAGGCCTACTAGCGGGGGCTACGAGCAGTACTTC. The chain links TRBV6-5 to TRBJ2-7, with 11 positions matching TRBD2. Germline CDR1 and CDR2: MNHEY and SVGAGI. The V and J ends lost 6 bases and 3 bases, in that order; junction bases with no gene match: 7. The length of the CDR3 is 15 residues.

The chain recombines TRBV7-3 with TRBJ2-3, with D tentatively TRBD2 (7 bases). Germline V lookup: CDR1 SGHTA, CDR2 FQGTGA. With 5 bases removed from V and 2 bases from J, the gap between germline ends came to 17 bases. CDR3 length equals 16 residues. CDR3 amino acids: CASSPLAGGLTDTQYF. The CDR3 DNA sequence: TGTGCCAGCAGCCCACTAGCCGGGGGGCTCACAGATACGCAGTATTTT.

The V gene is TRBV6-4, the J gene TRBJ1-5; 7 bases are shared with TRBD1. From germline, CDR1 is MRHNA and CDR2 SNTAGT. The CDR3 sequence is 17 residues long. The junction had 14 bases not matched to a gene; V was cut back by 2 bases and J by 7 bases. The CDR3 is CASSDLSRGTSRQPQHF. DNA for the CDR3: TGTGCCAGCAGTGACCTTAGCAGGGGGACTTCTCGGCAGCCCCAGCATTTT.